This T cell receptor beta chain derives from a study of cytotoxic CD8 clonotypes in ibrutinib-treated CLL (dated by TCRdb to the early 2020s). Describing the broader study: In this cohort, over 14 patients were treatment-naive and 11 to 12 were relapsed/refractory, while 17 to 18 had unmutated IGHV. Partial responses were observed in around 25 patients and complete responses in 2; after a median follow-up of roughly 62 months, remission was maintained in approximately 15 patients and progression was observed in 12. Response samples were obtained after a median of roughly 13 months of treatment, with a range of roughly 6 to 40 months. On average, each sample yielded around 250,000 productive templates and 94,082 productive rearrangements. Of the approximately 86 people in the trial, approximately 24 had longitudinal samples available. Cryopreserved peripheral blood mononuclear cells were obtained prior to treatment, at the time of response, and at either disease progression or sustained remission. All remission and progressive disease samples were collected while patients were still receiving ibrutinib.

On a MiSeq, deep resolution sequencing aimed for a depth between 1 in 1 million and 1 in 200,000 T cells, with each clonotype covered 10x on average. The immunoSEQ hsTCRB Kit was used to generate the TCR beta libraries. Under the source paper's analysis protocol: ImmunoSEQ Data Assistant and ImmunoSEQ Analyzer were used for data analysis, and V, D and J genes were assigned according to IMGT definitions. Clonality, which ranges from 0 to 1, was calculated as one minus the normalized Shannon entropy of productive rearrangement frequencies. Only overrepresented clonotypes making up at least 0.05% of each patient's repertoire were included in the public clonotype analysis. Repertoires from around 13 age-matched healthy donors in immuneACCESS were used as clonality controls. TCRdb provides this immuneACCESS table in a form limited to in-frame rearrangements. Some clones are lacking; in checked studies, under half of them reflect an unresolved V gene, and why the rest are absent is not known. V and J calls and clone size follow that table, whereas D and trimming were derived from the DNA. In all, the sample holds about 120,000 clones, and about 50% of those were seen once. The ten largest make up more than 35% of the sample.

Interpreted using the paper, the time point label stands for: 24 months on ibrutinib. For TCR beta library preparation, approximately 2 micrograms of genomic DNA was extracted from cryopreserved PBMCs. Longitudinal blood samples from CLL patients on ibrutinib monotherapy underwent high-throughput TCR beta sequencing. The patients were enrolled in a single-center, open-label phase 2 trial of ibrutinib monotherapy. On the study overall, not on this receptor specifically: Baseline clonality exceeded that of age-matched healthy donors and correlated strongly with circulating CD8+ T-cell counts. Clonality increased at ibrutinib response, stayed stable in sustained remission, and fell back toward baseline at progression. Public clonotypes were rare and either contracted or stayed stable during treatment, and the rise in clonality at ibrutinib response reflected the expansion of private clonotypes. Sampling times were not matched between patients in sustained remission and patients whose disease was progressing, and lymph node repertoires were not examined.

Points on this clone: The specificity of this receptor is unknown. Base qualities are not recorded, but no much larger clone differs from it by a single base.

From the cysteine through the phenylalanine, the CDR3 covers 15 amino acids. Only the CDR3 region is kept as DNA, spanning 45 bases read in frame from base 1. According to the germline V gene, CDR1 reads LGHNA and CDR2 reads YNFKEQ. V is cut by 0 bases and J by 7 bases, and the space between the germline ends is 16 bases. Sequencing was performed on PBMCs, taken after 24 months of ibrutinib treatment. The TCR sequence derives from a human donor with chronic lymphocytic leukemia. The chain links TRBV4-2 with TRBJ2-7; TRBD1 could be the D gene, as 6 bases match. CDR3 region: CASSQESGQLGEQYF. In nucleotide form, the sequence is TGTGCCAGCAGCCAAGAATCCGGACAGCTTGGGGAGCAGTACTTC.